This T cell receptor beta chain emerged from a study of cytomegalovirus exposure and HLA in healthy donors. The PCR used 60 Vbeta and 13 Jbeta primers. Profiled with immunoSEQ multiplex PCR; TCRdb holds only in-frame clones, not every one. The top ten clones hold 2.5% to 3.5% of a sample with some 66,000 clones, approximately 80% of them seen once. Healthy bone marrow donors made up the donor group. The CDR3 spans 12 residues. CDR1 and CDR2 (germline): SGHDT, YYEEEE. V gave up 3 bases and J gave up 7 bases, with 11 bases separating them. This clonotype was sampled from a woman aged 30 to 39 in good health and CMV-seronegative. The material sequenced was PBMCs. The chain couples TRBV5-6 to TRBJ2-7; D is possibly TRBD2 (5 bases). CDR3 sequence reads: CASSSGSGEQYF. The CDR3 DNA sequence: TGTGCCAGCAGCTCCGGATCGGGGGAGCAGTACTTC. Full variable domain (missing parts from reference TRBV5-6 and TRBJ2-7): DAGVTQSPTHLIKTRGQQVTLRCSPKSGHDTVSWYQQALGQGPQFIFQYYEEEERQRGNFPDRFSGHQFPNYSSELNVNALLLGDSALYLCASSSGSGEQYFGPGTRLTVT.